This entry features one T cell receptor beta chain sequence. Its matching antigen is unknown. To make TCR beta libraries, researchers used iRepertoire HTBI primers and Arm-PCR of CDR3 regions. TCRdb reprocessed the multiplex PCR reads with MiXCR, giving one entry per CDR3 protein. The sample includes about 460,000 distinct CDR3 sequences, around a fifth of them seen just once. The sample comes from a study of regulatory T cells in long-lasting Graves disease. For the study at large: To qualify as persistent, Graves' disease required over 5 years of antithyroid drugs with positive TSH receptor antibodies. The study's findings and limits: Persistent patients shared thousands of public clonotypes among themselves. Newly diagnosed patients shared fewer, at some 900.

The time point here: persistent/refractory GD, antithyroid drugs over 5 years with positive TRAb. Generation of the TCR library employed RNA extracted from PBMCs. Patients with Graves' disease were diagnosed by American Thyroid Association guidelines. It was an endocrinology department in Xi'an, China, that provided the patients. CDR1 is LNHDA and CDR2 is SQIVND in the germline V gene (reference sequence). There are 12 residues in the CDR3. V lost 1 base and J lost 5, with 5 bases in between. V gene TRBV19 combines with J gene TRBJ1-2; D call uncertain. The material was peripheral blood mononuclear cells (PBMCs), obtained when the disease was refractory, from a patient treated with antithyroid drugs. This TCR came from a female donor with Graves disease. CDR3 nucleotides: TGTGCCAGTAGTATAGTCGATTATGGCTACACCTTC. It specifies CASSIVDYGYTF. Supplemented by reference TRBV19 and TRBJ1-2, the full variable domain reads DGGITQSPKYLFRKEGQNVTLSCEQNLNHDAMYWYRQDPGQGLRLIYYSQIVNDFQKGDIAEGYSVSREKKESFPLTVTSAQKNPTAFYLCASSIVDYGYTFGSGTRLTVV.